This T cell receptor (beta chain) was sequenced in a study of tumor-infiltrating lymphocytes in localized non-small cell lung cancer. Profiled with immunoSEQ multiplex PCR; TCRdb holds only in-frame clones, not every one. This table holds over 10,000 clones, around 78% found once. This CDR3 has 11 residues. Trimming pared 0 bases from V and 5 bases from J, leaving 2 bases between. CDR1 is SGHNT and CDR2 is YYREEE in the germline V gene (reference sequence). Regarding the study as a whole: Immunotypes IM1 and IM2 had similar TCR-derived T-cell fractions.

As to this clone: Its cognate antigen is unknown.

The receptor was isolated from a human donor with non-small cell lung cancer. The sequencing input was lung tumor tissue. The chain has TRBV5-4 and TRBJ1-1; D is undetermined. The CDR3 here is CASSLATEAFF. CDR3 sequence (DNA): TGTGCCAGCAGCTTGGCGACTGAAGCTTTCTTT.